Below, 22 T cell receptor beta chains from the same sample are listed, as sequenced in a study of beta chain features in type 1 diabetes. The study, taken as a whole, reports: In all four CD4+ subsets, TCRB CDR3 length was significantly, moderately reduced in type 1 diabetes.

These receptors' antigens are unknown. The sequenced template was cDNA made from the entire isolated RNA. Clones were sequenced by immunoSEQ multiplex PCR, and TCRdb holds only the in-frame ones, with some missing. The data hold more than 300,000 clones, with over 9.5% observed a single time. The source material was naive CD4+ T cells from blood. These receptors were obtained from a woman aged 18-29 years with type 1 diabetes.

This clone was seen only a few times. J is TRBJ2-1 and V is TRBV6-5, with D possibly being TRBD1 (6 bases). CDR1 and CDR2 (germline): MNHEY, SVGAGI. V lost 4 bases, J lost 4 bases, and 14 bases lay in between. The CDR3 length is 15 residues. The CDR3 spells CASSLDRLRYNEQFF. The CDR3 region has the DNA TGTGCCAGCAGTTTAGACAGGTTGAGGTACAATGAGCAGTTCTTC.

The CDR3 here is CASSPWSEASYEQYF. The CDR3, as DNA: TGTGCCAGCAGCCCCTGGTCTGAGGCTTCCTACGAGCAGTACTTC. The rearrangement links TRBV5-4 to TRBJ2-7; no clear D. Germline CDR1 and CDR2: SGHNT and YYREEE (reference sequence). With 4 bases removed from V and 1 base from J, the gap between germline ends came to 15 bases. The CDR3 spans 15 residues.

This clone was detected a few times. The chain joins TRBV7-9 to TRBJ1-2, with 9 nucleotides matching TRBD1. The V gene's germline CDR1 is SEHNR and CDR2 FQNEAQ (reference sequence). This CDR3 comprises 15 residues. V lost 2 bases, J lost 4 bases, and 5 bases stayed unmatched. CDR3 sequence reads: CASSLRTGESYGYTF. DNA of the CDR3: TGTGCCAGCAGCTTACGGACAGGGGAAAGCTATGGCTACACCTTC.

V usage is TRBV20-1 and J usage is TRBJ1-1, with TRBD1 identical over 8 bases. The germline CDR1 and CDR2 sequences are DFQATT and SNEGSKA (reference sequence). V lost 7 bases to trimming and J lost 9 bases; unmatched junction nucleotides: 4. CDR3 length: 10 residues. The CDR3 DNA reads TGCAGTGTCGGACAGGGAAAAGCTTTCTTT. This gives the protein CSVGQGKAFF.

This chain links TRBV5-4 with TRBJ2-6, with D hard to call. Germline CDR1 SGHNT, CDR2 YYREEE (reference sequence). V shed 2 bases and J shed 0 bases, with 9 bases lying between them. The CDR3 is 16 amino acids. The CDR3 DNA is TGTGCCAGCAGCTTACTCAGGTCCTCTGGGGCCAACGTCCTGACTTTC. Amino acid sequence: CASSLLRSSGANVLTF. Variable domain in full (rest from reference TRBV5-4 and TRBJ2-6): ETGVTQSPTHLIKTRGQQVTLRCSSQSGHNTVSWYQQALGQGPQFIFQYYREEENGRGNFPPRFSGLQFPNYSSELNVNALELDDSALYLCASSLLRSSGANVLTFGAGSRLTVL.

This clone was detected a few times. In nucleotides, the CDR3 is TGTGCCAGCAGGCGAACAGGGGAGCAGTACTTC. This sequence encodes CASRRTGEQYF. The V call is TRBV7-2, the J call TRBJ2-7, with TRBD1 as a possible D gene (6 bases). The CDR3 is 11 residues long. V lost 6 bases and J 7 bases, leaving 10 bases between the germline ends. CDR1 is SGHTA, CDR2 FQGNSA, per germline. Complete variable domain (other parts from reference TRBV7-2 and TRBJ2-7): GAGVSQSPSNKVTEKGKDVELRCDPISGHTALYWYRQSLGQGLEFLIYFQGNSAPDKSGLPSDRFSAERTGGSVSTLTIQRTQQEDSAVYLCASRRTGEQYFGPGTRLTVT.

The rearrangement joins TRBV27 to TRBJ2-5; D may be TRBD2 (5 bases). The V and J ends lost 2 bases and 8 bases respectively, with 15 bases between them. The CDR3 sequence is 14 residues long. Germline V gene lookup returns CDR1 MNHEY and CDR2 SMNVEV (reference sequence). CDR3 protein: CASSLEGPGFTQYF. In DNA, the CDR3 is TGTGCCAGCAGTTTAGAAGGGCCGGGATTTACCCAGTACTTC.

The chain links TRBV4-3 to TRBJ2-1, with 7 bases fitting TRBD2. This CDR3 spans 16 amino acids. Germline CDR1 reads LGHNA; CDR2 reads YSLEER. V shed 4 bases, J shed 4 bases, and the junction held 10 bases outside the gene matches. This chain's CDR3 is CASSPEGGTTYNEQFF. DNA for the CDR3: TGCGCCAGCAGCCCAGAGGGCGGGACTACTTACAATGAGCAGTTCTTC.

The CDR3 spells CASSVGLADTYEQYF. The CDR3 region has the DNA TGTGCCAGCAGCGTAGGACTAGCGGACACCTACGAGCAGTACTTC. The V call is TRBV9, the J call TRBJ2-7, with 9 positions matching TRBD2. Trimming removed 0 bases from V and 2 bases from J; junction bases left unmatched: 3. The CDR3 totals 15 residues. In germline, CDR1 is SGDLS, CDR2 YYNGEE.

A few counts support this clone. The J gene is TRBJ1-1, the V gene TRBV30; a possible D gene is TRBD1 (6 bases). Looked up from germline, CDR1 is GTSNPN and CDR2 is SVGIG (reference sequence). The CDR3 runs 14 residues. Trimming pared 4 bases from V and 3 bases from J, leaving 15 bases between. DNA for the CDR3: TGTGCCTGGACAAGGGAACAGGGTTACACTGAAGCTTTCTTT. Protein product: CAWTREQGYTEAFF.

Concerning this clone itself: Additional DNA sequences in this sample encode the identical CDR3. The rearrangement links TRBV7-9 to TRBJ1-5, with 9 bases matching TRBD1. V lost 0 bases, J lost 4 bases, and 7 bases stayed unmatched. Germline CDR1 is SEHNR and CDR2 is FQNEAQ (reference sequence). CDR3 size: 17 residues. The CDR3 spells CASSLALGQGGNQPQHF. The CDR3 DNA reads as TGTGCCAGCAGCTTAGCGCTGGGACAGGGTGGTAATCAGCCCCAGCATTTT. The entire variable domain, with the rest obtained from reference TRBV7-9 and TRBJ1-5, is as follows: DTGVSQNPRHKITKRGQNVTFRCDPISEHNRLYWYRQTLGQGPEFLTYFQNEAQLEKSRLLSDRFSAERPKGSFSTLEIQRTEQGDSAMYLCASSLALGQGGNQPQHFGDGTRLSIL.

The DNA of the CDR3 is TGTGCCAGCAGACGACCCCCTGACAGCACTGAAGCTTTCTTT. Protein: CASRRPPDSTEAFF. V and J are TRBV6-1 and TRBJ1-1; weak D call: TRBD1 (5 bases). Germline lookup yields CDR1 MNHNS and CDR2 SASEGT. The CDR3 consists of 14 residues. The V end lost 6 bases, the J end lost 4 bases, and 15 bases lay between the germline ends.

This clone showed up just a few times. This sequence joins TRBV4-3 and TRBJ2-1, with D hard to call. Trimming left V 3 bases short and J 6 bases short, with 12 bases between. This CDR3 is 14 amino acids long. The germline V gene has CDR1 LGHNA and CDR2 YSLEER. The CDR3 DNA follows: TGCGCCAGCAGCCATCATAAGTCAGGCAATGAGCAGTTCTTC. Residues: CASSHHKSGNEQFF.

This rearrangement joins TRBV27 to TRBJ2-1, with D uncertain. Germline-derived CDR1 and CDR2 are MNHEY and SMNVEV (reference sequence). The CDR3 consists of 12 residues. Deletions cut 4 bases from V and 6 bases from J, with 7 bases between. CDR3 DNA sequence: TGTGCCAGCAGTTCACAGATCAATGAGCAGTTCTTC. Translated: CASSSQINEQFF.

This clone was found a few times. CDR3 sequence (DNA): TGCGCCAGCAGCGCACCGGGACAGGGATATGGCTACACCTTC. It yields the protein CASSAPGQGYGYTF. The chain joins TRBV4-3 to TRBJ1-2, with 9 bases matching TRBD1. V trimming: 5 bases; J trimming: 5 bases; junction bases outside the gene matches: 6. The CDR3 length is 14 residues. CDR1 and CDR2 (germline): LGHNA, YSLEER.

The V gene is TRBV7-9, the J gene TRBJ2-5; TRBD1 might be the D (6 bases). Deletions cut 0 bases from V and 2 bases from J, with 19 bases between. Germline-derived CDR1 and CDR2 are SEHNR and FQNEAQ (reference sequence). CDR3 length equals 18 residues. This CDR3 reads CASSLADWAGEWQETQYF. The CDR3 DNA sequence: TGTGCCAGCAGCTTAGCTGATTGGGCAGGGGAATGGCAAGAGACCCAGTACTTC.

The chain is built from TRBV25-1 and TRBJ1-2; no clear D. The germline gives CDR1 MGHDK, CDR2 SYGVNS. Trimming removed 5 bases at V and 0 bases at J, with 7 bases between. CDR3 length equals 13 residues. CDR3 nucleotides: TGTGCCAGCAGTAGCCTCCCTAACTATGGCTACACCTTC. Amino acids: CASSSLPNYGYTF.

This clone turned up a few times. The chain couples TRBV9 to TRBJ2-2, with D possibly matching TRBD1 (6 bases). V was clipped by 0 bases and J by 5 bases, with 11 bases between them. CDR3 length: 15 amino acids. The germline V gene has CDR1 SGDLS and CDR2 YYNGEE. CDR3 in DNA: TGTGCCAGCAGCGTAGTCCCCGGACAGACCGGGGAGCTGTTTTTT. Amino acids: CASSVVPGQTGELFF.

This chain joins TRBV6-5 and TRBJ2-1; D perhaps matches TRBD2 (5 bases). Germline V gene data show CDR1 as MNHEY and CDR2 as SVGAGI. The V end lost 4 bases, the J end lost 7 bases, and 17 bases lay between the germline ends. The CDR3 extends over 15 amino acids. Here the CDR3 DNA reads TGTGCCAGCAGTTCTGGCAGAGGAGGACCTAATGAGCAGTTCTTC. Amino acid sequence: CASSSGRGGPNEQFF.

This chain joins TRBV5-4 and TRBJ2-7; possibly TRBD2 for D (5 bases). Germline CDR1 is SGHNT and CDR2 is YYREEE (reference sequence). This CDR3 has 13 residues. V shed 4 bases and J shed 2 bases, with 10 bases lying between them. The CDR3 DNA follows: TGTGCCAGCAGCGGACCGGGGACCTACGAGCAGTACTTC. Translation gives CASSGPGTYEQYF.

This clone was seen only a few times. This sequence joins TRBV7-2 and TRBJ1-5; TRBD1 aligns across 7 bases. From germline, CDR1 is SGHTA and CDR2 FQGNSA. With 5 bases clipped from V and 5 bases from J, the junction kept 9 bases outside the gene matches. The CDR3 runs 15 residues. In nucleotides, the CDR3 is TGTGCCAGCAGCCCCGGACAGGCTGTCTATCAGCCCCAGCATTTT. Protein: CASSPGQAVYQPQHF. Full variable domain (outside the CDR3, taken from reference TRBV7-2 and TRBJ1-5): GAGVSQSPSNKVTEKGKDVELRCDPISGHTALYWYRQSLGQGLEFLIYFQGNSAPDKSGLPSDRFSAERTGGSVSTLTIQRTQQEDSAVYLCASSPGQAVYQPQHFGDGTRLSIL.

In its sample, this clone was seen a few times. The rearrangement uses TRBV27 and TRBJ2-7; possibly TRBD1 for D (5 bases). Trimming cost V 3 bases and J 2 bases, with 14 bases left between them. The CDR3 spans 15 residues. The germline V gene has CDR1 MNHEY and CDR2 SMNVEV (reference sequence). CDR3 sequence (DNA): TGTGCCAGCAGTTTTTGGGGTGACAGAACCTACGAGCAGTACTTC. Amino acids: CASSFWGDRTYEQYF.